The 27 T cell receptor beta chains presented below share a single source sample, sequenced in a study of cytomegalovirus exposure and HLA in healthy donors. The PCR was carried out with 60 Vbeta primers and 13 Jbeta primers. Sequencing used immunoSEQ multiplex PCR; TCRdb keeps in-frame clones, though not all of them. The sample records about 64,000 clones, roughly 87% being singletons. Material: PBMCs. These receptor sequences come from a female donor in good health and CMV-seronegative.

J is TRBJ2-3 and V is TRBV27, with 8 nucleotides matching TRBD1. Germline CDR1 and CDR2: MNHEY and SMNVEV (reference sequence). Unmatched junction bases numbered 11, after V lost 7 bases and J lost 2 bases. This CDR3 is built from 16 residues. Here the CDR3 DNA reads TGTGCCAGCAAGTTATCAGGGGGCAGGGACACAGATACGCAGTATTTT. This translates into CASKLSGGRDTDTQYF.

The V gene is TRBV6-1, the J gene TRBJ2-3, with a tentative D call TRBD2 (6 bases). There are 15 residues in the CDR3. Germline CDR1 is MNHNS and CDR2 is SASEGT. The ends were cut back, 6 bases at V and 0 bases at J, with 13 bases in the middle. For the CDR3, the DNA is TGTGCCAGCAGGGACTATCGGTTCAGCACAGATACGCAGTATTTT. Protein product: CASRDYRFSTDTQYF.

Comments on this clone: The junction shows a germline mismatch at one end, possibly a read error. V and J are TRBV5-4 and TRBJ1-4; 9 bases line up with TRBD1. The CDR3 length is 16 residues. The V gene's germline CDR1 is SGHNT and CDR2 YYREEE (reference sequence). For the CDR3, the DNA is TGTGCCGGCAGCGAACAGGGGGCGACAACTAATGAAAAACTGTTTTTT. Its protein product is CAGSEQGATTNEKLFF. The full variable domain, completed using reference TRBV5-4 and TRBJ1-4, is ETGVTQSPTHLIKTRGQQVTLRCSSQSGHNTVSWYQQALGQGPQFIFQYYREEENGRGNFPPRFSGLQFPNYSSELNVNALELDDSALYLCAGSEQGATTNEKLFFGSGTQLSVL.

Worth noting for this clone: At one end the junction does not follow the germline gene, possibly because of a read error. This CDR3 is CASSVAGVADNEQFF. CDR3 DNA sequence: TGTGCCAGCAGCGTAGCAGGGGTTGCCGACAATGAGCAGTTCTTC. J is TRBJ2-1 and V is TRBV7-9; D may be TRBD1 (6 bases). CDR3 size: 15 residues. The germline V gene encodes CDR1 SEHNR and CDR2 FQNEAQ (reference sequence).

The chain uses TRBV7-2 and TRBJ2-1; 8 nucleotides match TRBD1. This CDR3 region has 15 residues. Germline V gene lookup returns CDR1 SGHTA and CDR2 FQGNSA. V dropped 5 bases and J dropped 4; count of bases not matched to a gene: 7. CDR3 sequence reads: CASSPDRGKYNEQFF. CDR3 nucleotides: TGTGCCAGCAGCCCCGACAGGGGAAAATACAATGAGCAGTTCTTC.

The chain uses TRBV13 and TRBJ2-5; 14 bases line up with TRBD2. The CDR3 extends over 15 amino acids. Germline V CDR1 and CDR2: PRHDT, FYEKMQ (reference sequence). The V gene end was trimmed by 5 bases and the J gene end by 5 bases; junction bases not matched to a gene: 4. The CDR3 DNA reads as TGTGCCAGCAGCCCACGACTAGCGGGAGGGGAGACCCAGTACTTC. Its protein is CASSPRLAGGETQYF. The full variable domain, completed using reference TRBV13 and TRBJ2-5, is AAGVIQSPRHLIKEKRETATLKCYPIPRHDTVYWYQQGPGQDPQFLISFYEKMQSDKGSIPDRFSAQQFSDYHSELNMSSLELGDSALYFCASSPRLAGGETQYFGPGTRLLVL.

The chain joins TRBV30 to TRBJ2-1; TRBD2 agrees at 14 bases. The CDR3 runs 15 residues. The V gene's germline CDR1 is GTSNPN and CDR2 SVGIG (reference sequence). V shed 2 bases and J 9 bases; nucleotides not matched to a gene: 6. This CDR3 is CAWSPGLAGAGEQFF. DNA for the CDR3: TGTGCCTGGAGTCCGGGACTAGCGGGAGCGGGTGAGCAGTTCTTC.

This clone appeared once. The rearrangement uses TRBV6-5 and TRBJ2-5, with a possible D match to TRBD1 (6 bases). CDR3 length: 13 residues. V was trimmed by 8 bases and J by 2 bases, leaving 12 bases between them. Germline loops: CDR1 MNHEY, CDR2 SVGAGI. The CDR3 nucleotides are TGTGCCAGCCGGAGGACAGTTCAAGAGACCCAGTACTTC. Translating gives CASRRTVQETQYF.

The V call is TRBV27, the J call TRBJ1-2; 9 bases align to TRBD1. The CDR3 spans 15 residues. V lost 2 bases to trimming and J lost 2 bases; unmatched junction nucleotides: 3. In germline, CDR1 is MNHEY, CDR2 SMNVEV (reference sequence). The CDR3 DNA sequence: TGTGCCAGCAGTTTAGGGACAGGGTCCAACTATGGCTACACCTTC. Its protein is CASSLGTGSNYGYTF.

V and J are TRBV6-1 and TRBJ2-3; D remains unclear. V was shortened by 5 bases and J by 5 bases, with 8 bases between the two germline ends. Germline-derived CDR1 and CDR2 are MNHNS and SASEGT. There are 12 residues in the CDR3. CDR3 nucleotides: TGTGCCAGCAGTACGAACAGAGATACGCAGTATTTT. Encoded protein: CASSTNRDTQYF.

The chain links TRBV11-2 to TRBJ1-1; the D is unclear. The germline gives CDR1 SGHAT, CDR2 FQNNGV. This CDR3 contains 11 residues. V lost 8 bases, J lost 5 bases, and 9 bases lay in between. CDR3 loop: CASSRRTEAFF. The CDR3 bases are TGTGCCAGCTCTAGGAGGACTGAAGCTTTCTTT.

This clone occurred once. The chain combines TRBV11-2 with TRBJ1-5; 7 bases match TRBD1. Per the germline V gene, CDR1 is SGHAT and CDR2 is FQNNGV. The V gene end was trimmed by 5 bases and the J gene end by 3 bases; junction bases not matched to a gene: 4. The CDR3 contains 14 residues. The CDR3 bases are TGTGCCAGCAGCAGGACAGGCGACAATCAGCCCCAGCATTTT. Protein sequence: CASSRTGDNQPQHF.

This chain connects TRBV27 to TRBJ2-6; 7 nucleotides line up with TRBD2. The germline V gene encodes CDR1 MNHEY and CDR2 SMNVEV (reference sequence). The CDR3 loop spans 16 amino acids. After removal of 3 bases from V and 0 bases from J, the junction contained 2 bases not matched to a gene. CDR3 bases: TGTGCCAGCAGTTTGGGCGGGAGCTCTGGGGCCAACGTCCTGACTTTC. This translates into CASSLGGSSGANVLTF.

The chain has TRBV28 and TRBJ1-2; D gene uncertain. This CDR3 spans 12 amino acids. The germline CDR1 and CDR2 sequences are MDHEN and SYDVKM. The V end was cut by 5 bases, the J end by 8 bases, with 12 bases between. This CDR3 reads CASSKVPGGYTF. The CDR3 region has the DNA TGTGCCAGCAGTAAAGTCCCGGGAGGCTACACCTTC.

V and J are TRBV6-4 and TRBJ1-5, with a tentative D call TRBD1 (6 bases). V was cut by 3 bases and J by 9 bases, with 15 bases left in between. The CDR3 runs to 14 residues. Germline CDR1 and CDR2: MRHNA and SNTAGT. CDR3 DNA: TGTGCCAGCAGTGAGGTGGCAGGGGCGCTGCCCCAGCATTTT. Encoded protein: CASSEVAGALPQHF.

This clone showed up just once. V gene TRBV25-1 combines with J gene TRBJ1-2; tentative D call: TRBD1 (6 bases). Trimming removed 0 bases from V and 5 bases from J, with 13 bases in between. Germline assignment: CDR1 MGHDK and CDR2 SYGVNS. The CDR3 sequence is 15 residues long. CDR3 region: CASSEYAGGDYGYTF. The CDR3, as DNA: TGTGCCAGCAGTGAATACGCGGGGGGCGATTATGGCTACACCTTC.

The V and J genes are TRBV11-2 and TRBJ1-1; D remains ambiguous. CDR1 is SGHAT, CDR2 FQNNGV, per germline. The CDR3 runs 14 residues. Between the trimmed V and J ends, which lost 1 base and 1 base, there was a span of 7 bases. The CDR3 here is CASSLVAGNTEAFF. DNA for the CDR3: TGTGCCAGCAGCTTAGTCGCAGGGAACACTGAAGCTTTCTTT.

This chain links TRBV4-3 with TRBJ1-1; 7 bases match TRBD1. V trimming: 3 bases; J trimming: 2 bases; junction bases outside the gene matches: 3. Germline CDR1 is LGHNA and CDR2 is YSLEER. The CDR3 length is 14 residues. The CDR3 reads CASSHRGANTEAFF. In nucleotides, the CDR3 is TGCGCCAGCAGCCACAGGGGGGCCAACACTGAAGCTTTCTTT.

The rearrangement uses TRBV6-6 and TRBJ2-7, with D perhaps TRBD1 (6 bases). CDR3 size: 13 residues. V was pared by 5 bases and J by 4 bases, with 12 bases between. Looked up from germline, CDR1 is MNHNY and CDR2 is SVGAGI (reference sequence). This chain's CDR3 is CASSPGTPYEQYF. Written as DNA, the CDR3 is TGTGCCAGCAGTCCCGGGACACCTTACGAGCAGTACTTC.

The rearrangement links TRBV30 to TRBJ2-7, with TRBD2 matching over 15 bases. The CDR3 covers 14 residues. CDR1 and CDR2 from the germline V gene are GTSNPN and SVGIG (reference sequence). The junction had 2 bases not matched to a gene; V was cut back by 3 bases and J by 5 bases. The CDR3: CAWRGTSGRNEQYF. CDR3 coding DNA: TGTGCCTGGAGGGGGACTAGCGGGAGGAACGAGCAGTACTTC.

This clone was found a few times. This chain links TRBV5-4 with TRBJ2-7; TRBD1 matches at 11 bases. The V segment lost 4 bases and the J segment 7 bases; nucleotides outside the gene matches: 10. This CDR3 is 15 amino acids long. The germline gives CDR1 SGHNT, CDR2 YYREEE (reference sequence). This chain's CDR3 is CASSNRGQGAVEQYF. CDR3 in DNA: TGTGCCAGCAGCAACCGCGGACAGGGGGCCGTTGAGCAGTACTTC.

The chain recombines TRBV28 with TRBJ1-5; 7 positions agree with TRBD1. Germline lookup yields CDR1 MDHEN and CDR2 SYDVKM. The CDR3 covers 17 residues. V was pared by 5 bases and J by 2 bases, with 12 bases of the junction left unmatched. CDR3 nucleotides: TGTGCCAGCAGTCCGACAACAGGGGCATCGGGCAATCAGCCCCAGCATTTT. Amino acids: CASSPTTGASGNQPQHF.

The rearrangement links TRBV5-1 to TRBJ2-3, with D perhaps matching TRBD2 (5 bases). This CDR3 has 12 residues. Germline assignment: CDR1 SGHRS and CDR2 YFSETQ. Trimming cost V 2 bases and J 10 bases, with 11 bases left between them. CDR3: CASSFEGSPQYF. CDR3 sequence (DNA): TGCGCCAGCAGCTTCGAGGGTTCCCCGCAGTATTTT.

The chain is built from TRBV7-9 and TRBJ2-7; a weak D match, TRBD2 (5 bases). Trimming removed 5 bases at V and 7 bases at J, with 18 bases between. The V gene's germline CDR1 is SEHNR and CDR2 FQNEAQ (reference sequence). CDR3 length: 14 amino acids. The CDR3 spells CASSRTGSEGEQYF. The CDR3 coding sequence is TGTGCCAGCAGCCGTACGGGGAGCGAAGGGGAGCAGTACTTC. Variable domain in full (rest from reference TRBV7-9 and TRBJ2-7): DTGVSQNPRHKITKRGQNVTFRCDPISEHNRLYWYRQTLGQGPEFLTYFQNEAQLEKSRLLSDRFSAERPKGSFSTLEIQRTEQGDSAMYLCASSRTGSEGEQYFGPGTRLTVT.

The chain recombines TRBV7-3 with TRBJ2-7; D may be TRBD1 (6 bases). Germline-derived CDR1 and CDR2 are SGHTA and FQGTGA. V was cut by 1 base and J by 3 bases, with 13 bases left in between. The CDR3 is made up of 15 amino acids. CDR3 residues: CASSLSGGPYYEQYF. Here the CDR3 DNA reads TGTGCCAGCAGCTTAAGTGGGGGCCCTTACTACGAGCAGTACTTC.

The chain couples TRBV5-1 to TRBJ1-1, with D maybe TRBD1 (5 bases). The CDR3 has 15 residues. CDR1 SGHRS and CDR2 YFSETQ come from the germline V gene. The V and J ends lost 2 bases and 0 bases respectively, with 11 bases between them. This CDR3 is CASSFGARMNTEAFF. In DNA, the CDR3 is TGCGCCAGCAGCTTTGGGGCGCGGATGAACACTGAAGCTTTCTTT.

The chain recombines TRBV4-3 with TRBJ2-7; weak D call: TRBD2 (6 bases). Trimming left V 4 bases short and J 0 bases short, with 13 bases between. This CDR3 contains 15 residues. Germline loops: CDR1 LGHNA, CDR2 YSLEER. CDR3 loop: CASSPQTSNSYEQYF. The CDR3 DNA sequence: TGCGCCAGCAGCCCCCAAACTAGCAACTCCTACGAGCAGTACTTC.